This is a list of T cell receptor beta chains from one sample in a study of human T cells and chemical hapten exposure. MiXCR, applied by TCRdb to the RACE reads, yields one record per CDR3 protein. Of roughly 100,000 distinct CDR3 sequences listed, roughly 8% are singletons. The sample comprised whole blood. These TCRs come from a female donor in good health. Some clones in this sample may be carry-over from other donors' samples. Both conserved end residues are part of each CDR3. D genes are given only for firm matches. Size is stated for part of the rows, as once, few or many counts, or as a class when the clone is expanded.

clone size	V gene	J gene	D gene	CDR3 DNA	CDR3 protein
.	TRBV7-2	TRBJ1-3	TRBD1	TGTGCCAGCGGACAGGTGTCTGGAAACACCATATATTTT	CASGQVSGNTIYF
many	TRBV5-1	TRBJ2-7	TRBD2	TGCGCCAGCAGCCTATTAGCGGGAGGCCAATACGAGCAGTACTTC	CASSLLAGGQYEQYF
few	TRBV20-1	TRBJ2-3	TRBD2	TGCAGTGCTAGAGCGCTAAATACCGGGACTAGCGGGAGAGATACGCAGTATTTT	CSARALNTGTSGRDTQYF
many	TRBV7-3	TRBJ2-1	.	TGTGCCAGCAGCTTACCTGAAGAGGCGACTGAGCAGTTCTTC	CASSLPEEATEQFF
few	TRBV20-1	TRBJ1-2	TRBD1	TGCAGTGCTGACAGGGGAGGTTACTATGGCTACACCTTC	CSADRGGYYGYTF
.	TRBV27	TRBJ2-6	.	TGTGCCAGCAGTTTTTTGCCAGGGCCCCCTGGGGCCAACGTCCTGACTTTC	CASSFLPGPPGANVLTF
.	TRBV5-6	TRBJ1-2	TRBD1	TGTGCCAGCAGCTCCCGGTTCGGGGACAGGGGTAACTATGGCTACACCTTC	CASSSRFGDRGNYGYTF
.	TRBV5-6	TRBJ2-1	TRBD2	TGTGCCAGCAGCGACGGACTAGCGGTACTTAATGAGCAGTTCTTC	CASSDGLAVLNEQFF
.	TRBV11-1	TRBJ2-2	.	TGTGCCAGCAGCTCCCGCGCCCAAGGCGGGGAGCTGTTTTTT	CASSSRAQGGELFF
.	TRBV19	TRBJ2-1	TRBD2	TGTGCCAGTAGTCCGGGACTAGCGGGAGGGCAGTTCTTC	CASSPGLAGGQFF
few	TRBV3-1	TRBJ2-5	TRBD2	TGTGCCAGCAGCCAAGAAGGCCTAGCGGGAGGGCCCCAGTACTTC	CASSQEGLAGGPQYF
.	TRBV20-1	TRBJ2-7	.	TGCAGTGCTAGACCCGGGGCCAGCTCCTACGAGCAGTACTTC	CSARPGASSYEQYF
many	TRBV7-2	TRBJ2-3	TRBD2	TGTGCCAGCAGCTTACCGACTAGCTCAGATACGCAGTATTTT	CASSLPTSSDTQYF
.	TRBV6-2/TRBV6-3	TRBJ2-1	TRBD1	TGTGCCAGCAGCGCACAGGGGAATGAGCAGTTCTTC	CASSAQGNEQFF
many	TRBV20-1	TRBJ2-7	.	TGCAGTGCTAGGGTGGGGGACCACGAGCAGTACTTC	CSARVGDHEQYF
.	TRBV7-6	TRBJ2-7	.	TGTGCCAGCAGCTCCCAATACGAGCAGTACTTC	CASSSQYEQYF
many	TRBV7-2	TRBJ2-7	.	TGTGCCAGCAGCTTAGCTCCGGGACCCATCGGTCTCTACGAGCAGTACTTC	CASSLAPGPIGLYEQYF
once	TRBV18	TRBJ2-4	.	TGTGCCAACTCACCGAATATCGCCAAAAACATTCAGTACTTC	CANSPNIAKNIQYF
many	TRBV28	TRBJ1-5	.	TGTGCCAGCAGACAGGACACCAATCAGCCCCAGCATTTT	CASRQDTNQPQHF
.	TRBV2	TRBJ2-7	TRBD2	TGTGCCAGCAGTGAACTTTGGCTAACTAGCGGGGGTGCCTACGAGCAGTACTTC	CASSELWLTSGGAYEQYF
.	TRBV25-1	TRBJ2-3	.	TGTGCCAGCAGTGTAGGGGGACCTAGAACAGATACGCAGTATTTT	CASSVGGPRTDTQYF
many	TRBV20-1	TRBJ2-7	TRBD2	TGCAGTGCTAGAGGTTCTAGCGGGCCGGACGGGCAGTACTTC	CSARGSSGPDGQYF
many	TRBV5-6	TRBJ1-4	TRBD1	TGTGCCAGCAGCTTGGCAGGGGGTAATGAAAAACTGTTTTTT	CASSLAGGNEKLFF
many	TRBV7-2	TRBJ1-3	.	TGTGCCAGCAGCTTAGACGCCTATGATGCCCGAAACACCATATATTTT	CASSLDAYDARNTIYF
many	TRBV4-3	TRBJ2-7	TRBD1	TGCGCCAGCAGCTTGGAGACAGGGGGGCGAGGTGAGCAGTACTTC	CASSLETGGRGEQYF